This T cell receptor beta chain was sequenced for a study of cytomegalovirus exposure and HLA in healthy donors. On this clone itself: The antigen is unknown.

Overall study results and limits: Later analysis found that TCR beta chains associated with HLA were more clonally expanded than other, equally common chains. There were several of the most significant clusters that appeared linked to common viral pathogens in a later analysis.

PCR involved 60 Vbeta and 13 Jbeta primers. Clones were read by immunoSEQ multiplex PCR, and TCRdb kept only the in-frame ones, dropping some. Among about 180,000 clones listed, about three quarters were seen once. Germline V gene lookup returns CDR1 ENHRY and CDR2 SYGVKD. The CDR3 is 14 residues long. Trimming left V 5 bases short and J 1 base short, with 11 bases between. This TCR came from a woman aged 55 to 70 in good health and CMV-seropositive. V and J are TRBV10-3 and TRBJ2-5; D might be TRBD1 (6 bases). Material: PBMCs. The CDR3: CAISPRDTQETQYF. The CDR3 coding sequence is TGTGCCATCAGTCCCCGGGACACCCAAGAGACCCAGTACTTC.